Listed below are T cell receptor beta chains from one sample, sequenced in a study of cytomegalovirus exposure and HLA in healthy donors. Clones were sequenced by immunoSEQ multiplex PCR, and TCRdb holds only the in-frame ones, with some missing. Among about 140,000 clones listed, 70% to 85% were seen once. The sample was PBMCs. These receptors came from a man aged 25-40 years in good health and CMV-seropositive. The CDR3 runs from the conserved cysteine through the conserved F or W. The order of the fields is V gene, clone size, D gene, J gene, CDR3 protein, CDR3 DNA. D genes are given only for firm matches. Expanded clones are given a class, and other clones once, few, many or no size at all.

V gene: TRBV6-6; clone size: .; D gene: .; J gene: TRBJ1-1; CDR3 protein: CASSPEGGGRAFF; CDR3 DNA: TGTGCCAGCAGCCCTGAGGGGGGGGGCCGAGCTTTCTTT
V gene: TRBV18; clone size: few; D gene: .; J gene: TRBJ1-2; CDR3 protein: CASSLKTRNYGYTF; CDR3 DNA: TGTGCCAGCTCACTAAAAACAAGAAACTATGGCTACACCTTC
V gene: TRBV5-1; clone size: .; D gene: TRBD1; J gene: TRBJ2-3; CDR3 protein: CASSLAGQGAGDTQYF; CDR3 DNA: TGCGCCAGCAGCTTGGCGGGACAGGGGGCGGGAGATACGCAGTATTTT
V gene: TRBV2; clone size: .; D gene: .; J gene: TRBJ2-1; CDR3 protein: CASSHYNEQFF; CDR3 DNA: TGTGCCAGCAGCCATTACAATGAGCAGTTCTTC
V gene: TRBV5-1; clone size: .; D gene: .; J gene: TRBJ1-1; CDR3 protein: CASSPGGMNTEAFF; CDR3 DNA: TGCGCCAGCAGCCCCGGGGGGATGAACACTGAAGCTTTCTTT
V gene: TRBV30; clone size: .; D gene: TRBD1; J gene: TRBJ1-1; CDR3 protein: CAWRGTAEAFF; CDR3 DNA: TGTGCCTGGAGGGGGACAGCTGAAGCTTTCTTT
V gene: TRBV7-6; clone size: .; D gene: TRBD2; J gene: TRBJ2-1; CDR3 protein: CASTGLAGDNEQFF; CDR3 DNA: TGTGCCAGCACCGGACTAGCGGGAGACAATGAGCAGTTCTTC
V gene: TRBV19; clone size: .; D gene: TRBD1; J gene: TRBJ1-2; CDR3 protein: CASSPWGQGETSYGYTF; CDR3 DNA: TGTGCCAGTAGTCCCTGGGGACAGGGGGAAACCTCCTATGGCTACACCTTC
V gene: TRBV19; clone size: .; D gene: .; J gene: TRBJ1-2; CDR3 protein: CASSLNPYGYTF; CDR3 DNA: TGTGCCAGTAGTCTAAACCCCTATGGCTACACCTTC
V gene: TRBV27; clone size: .; D gene: TRBD2; J gene: TRBJ2-7; CDR3 protein: CASSLYPRAGGGLYEQYF; CDR3 DNA: TGTGCCAGCAGTTTATACCCCCGAGCGGGCGGGGGGTTATACGAGCAGTACTTC
V gene: TRBV19; clone size: .; D gene: .; J gene: TRBJ1-1; CDR3 protein: CASSIDLKRGLEAFF; CDR3 DNA: TGTGCCAGTAGTATAGATCTGAAGCGGGGCCTTGAAGCTTTCTTT
V gene: TRBV19; clone size: .; D gene: TRBD2; J gene: TRBJ2-2; CDR3 protein: CASSIRRGGFGELFF; CDR3 DNA: TGTGCCAGTAGTATACGGCGGGGGGGCTTCGGGGAGCTGTTTTTT
V gene: TRBV10-3; clone size: once; D gene: .; J gene: TRBJ2-1; CDR3 protein: CAISLGGSYNEQFF; CDR3 DNA: TGTGCCATCAGTCTCGGGGGCTCCTACAATGAGCAGTTCTTC
V gene: TRBV7-6; clone size: .; D gene: TRBD2; J gene: TRBJ2-1; CDR3 protein: CASSYRGSSYNEQFF; CDR3 DNA: TGTGCCAGCAGCTACCGCGGGAGCAGTTACAATGAGCAGTTCTTC
V gene: TRBV6-6; clone size: .; D gene: .; J gene: TRBJ1-5; CDR3 protein: CASQGPNQPQHF; CDR3 DNA: TGTGCCAGTCAGGGCCCTAATCAGCCCCAGCATTTT
V gene: TRBV14; clone size: .; D gene: TRBD1; J gene: TRBJ2-7; CDR3 protein: CASSHRDRPAYEQYF; CDR3 DNA: TGTGCCAGCAGCCACCGGGACAGGCCCGCTTACGAGCAGTACTTC
V gene: TRBV7-3; clone size: .; D gene: TRBD1; J gene: TRBJ1-2; CDR3 protein: CASSRGQGIGGYTF; CDR3 DNA: TGTGCCAGCAGTCGAGGACAGGGTATTGGTGGCTACACCTTC
V gene: TRBV19; clone size: once; D gene: .; J gene: TRBJ1-2; CDR3 protein: CASRRTDNYGYTF; CDR3 DNA: TGTGCCAGTAGAAGGACAGACAACTATGGCTACACCTTC
V gene: TRBV7-9; clone size: few; D gene: TRBD2; J gene: TRBJ2-1; CDR3 protein: CASSLPRRLAGVKSEQFF; CDR3 DNA: TGTGCCAGCAGCCTCCCGAGGAGACTAGCGGGAGTGAAGAGTGAGCAGTTCTTC
V gene: TRBV2; clone size: .; D gene: .; J gene: TRBJ1-1; CDR3 protein: CASIQGLEAFF; CDR3 DNA: TGTGCCAGCATCCAAGGACTGGAAGCTTTCTTT
V gene: TRBV18; clone size: .; D gene: .; J gene: TRBJ2-7; CDR3 protein: CASSRRTDTYEQYF; CDR3 DNA: TGTGCCAGCTCACGGAGGACAGATACCTACGAGCAGTACTTC
V gene: TRBV2; clone size: .; D gene: TRBD2; J gene: TRBJ2-1; CDR3 protein: CASSAGLAAAGNEQFF; CDR3 DNA: TGTGCCAGCAGTGCGGGACTAGCGGCCGCGGGAAATGAGCAGTTCTTC
V gene: TRBV18; clone size: once; D gene: .; J gene: TRBJ2-5; CDR3 protein: CASSPNGGQETQYF; CDR3 DNA: TGTGCCAGCTCACCAAACGGGGGTCAAGAGACCCAGTACTTC
V gene: TRBV6-6; clone size: few; D gene: .; J gene: TRBJ2-7; CDR3 protein: CASSQVGGTYEQYF; CDR3 DNA: TGTGCCAGCAGTCAGGTGGGGGGTACTTACGAGCAGTACTTC
V gene: TRBV6-1; clone size: .; D gene: .; J gene: TRBJ1-1; CDR3 protein: CASSEVGTLNTEAFF; CDR3 DNA: TGTGCCAGCAGTGAAGTGGGGACTTTGAACACTGAAGCTTTCTTT
V gene: TRBV29-1; clone size: .; D gene: .; J gene: TRBJ1-1; CDR3 protein: CSVAGGLMITEAFF; CDR3 DNA: TGCAGCGTGGCGGGGGGCCTGATGATTACTGAAGCTTTCTTT
V gene: TRBV18; clone size: .; D gene: .; J gene: TRBJ2-7; CDR3 protein: CASSLASDQQYF; CDR3 DNA: TGTGCCAGCTCACTCGCTAGCGACCAGCAGTACTTC